This TCR beta chain came from a study of CD8 T cells in Susac syndrome. CDR1 and CDR2 from the germline V gene are DFQATT and SNEGSKA (reference sequence). V shed 3 bases, J shed 0 bases, and the junction held 6 bases outside the gene matches. The CDR3 length is 16 residues. With random hexamers, 0.5 to 1 ug RNA was reverse transcribed. Multiplex immunoSEQ PCR targeted 54 Vbeta and 13 Jbeta TCR beta segments. TCRdb used MiXCR to reprocess the immunoSEQ multiplex PCR reads, holding one entry per CDR3 protein. Of under 150,000 distinct CDR3 sequences detected, approximately 95% appear once; the ten largest clones hold more than 0.075%.

The receptor's source is a human donor with Susac syndrome. The sequencing input was CD4+ T cells from PBMCs. V is TRBV20-1 and J is TRBJ1-5, with 9 nucleotides matching TRBD1. CDR3: CSARTQGAYSNQPQHF. CDR3 in DNA: TGCAGTGCTAGGACACAGGGGGCTTATAGCAATCAGCCCCAGCATTTT.